The 31 T cell receptor beta chains in this list originate from one sample, sequenced in a study of graft-versus-host responses after intestinal transplantation. Profiled with immunoSEQ multiplex PCR; TCRdb holds only in-frame clones, not every one. The data show over 65,000 clones, with approximately 89% seen just once and about 8% held by the top ten. For these receptors, no antigen is known. The sequencing here drew on unstimulated CD8+ T cells sorted from spleen or lymph node cells, taken before transplant. Every receptor here comes from a human donor who was the organ donor for an intestinal transplant.

The chain couples TRBV6-1 to TRBJ1-5; the match to TRBD1 covers 8 bases. V lost 4 bases and J lost 3; bases outside the gene matches: 8. CDR1 MNHNS and CDR2 SASEGT come from the germline V gene. The length of the CDR3 is 16 residues. The CDR3 DNA follows: TGTGCCAGCAGTGCCTCCAGACAGGGGATCAATCAGCCCCAGCATTTT. Encoded protein: CASSASRQGINQPQHF.

J is TRBJ2-2 and V is TRBV5-1, with D possibly being TRBD1 (5 bases). The CDR3 totals 16 residues. The ends were cut back, 2 bases at V and 7 bases at J, with 18 bases in the middle. Germline CDR1 and CDR2: SGHRS and YFSETQ. CDR3 region: CASSFPSREGGGELFF. CDR3 coding DNA: TGCGCCAGCAGCTTCCCGAGCAGGGAAGGTGGCGGGGAGCTGTTTTTT.

The chain recombines TRBV10-3 with TRBJ2-5; 10 nucleotides agree with TRBD1. TRBJ2-7 explains the end of the DNA better; the J call may be wrong. The CDR3 sequence is 12 residues long. CDR1 is ENHRY, CDR2 SYGVKD, per germline. The CDR3 DNA reads TGTGCCATCGGGACAGGGGACTACGAGCAGTACTTC. This codes for CAIGTGDYEQYF.

The rearrangement uses TRBV12-5 and TRBJ2-7, with no clear D. Germline V CDR1 and CDR2: LGHNT, FRNRAP. The CDR3 is 14 residues long. V shed 4 bases and J shed 0 bases, with 10 bases lying between them. This chain's CDR3 is CASGYIGPSYEQYF. Written as DNA, the CDR3 is TGTGCTAGTGGTTATATAGGGCCCTCCTACGAGCAGTACTTC.

This chain uses TRBV27 with TRBJ2-5; no firm D call. Germline values: CDR1 MNHEY, CDR2 SMNVEV (reference sequence). This CDR3 spans 17 amino acids. With 1 base removed from V and 0 bases from J, the gap between germline ends came to 15 bases. The CDR3 is CASSLYNGRLYQETQYF. DNA of the CDR3: TGTGCCAGCAGTTTATATAACGGCCGTTTGTACCAAGAGACCCAGTACTTC.

V is TRBV7-9 and J is TRBJ2-1; 8 bases fit TRBD2. The germline V gene encodes CDR1 SEHNR and CDR2 FQNEAQ (reference sequence). Unmatched junction bases numbered 10, after V lost 6 bases and J lost 3 bases. The length of the CDR3 is 16 residues. Written as DNA, the CDR3 is TGTGCCAGCAGTTCAACCATAGCGGGACTCTACAATGAGCAGTTCTTC. It encodes CASSSTIAGLYNEQFF.

This chain links TRBV6-4 with TRBJ1-1; 8 bases map to TRBD1. The CDR3 extends over 13 amino acids. The germline V gene has CDR1 MRHNA and CDR2 SNTAGT. J gave up 2 bases and V 6 bases, and 2 bases lay outside the gene matches. CDR3 sequence: CASRDRENTEAFF. DNA of the CDR3: TGTGCCAGCAGGGACAGGGAAAACACTGAAGCTTTCTTT.

The J gene is TRBJ2-1, the V gene TRBV5-4; D may be TRBD2 (5 bases). This CDR3 is built from 11 residues. The V end was cut by 1 base, the J end by 9 bases, with 5 bases between. The germline V gene encodes CDR1 SGHNT and CDR2 YYREEE (reference sequence). The CDR3 here is CASSLSGEQFF. DNA of the CDR3: TGTGCCAGCAGCTTGAGCGGTGAGCAGTTCTTC.

The sample holds one count of this clone. The CDR3 nucleotides read TGTGCCAGCAGTGAAGCTGGGTTTTTGAATAGCGGGAGGGTAGAGACCCAGTACTTC. Protein: CASSEAGFLNSGRVETQYF. The rearrangement joins TRBV2 to TRBJ2-5; 11 nucleotides match TRBD2. J was trimmed by 4 bases and V by 0 bases; bases with no gene match: 13. CDR3 size: 19 residues. Germline CDR1 is SNHLY and CDR2 is FYNNEI. The full variable domain, with the rest looked up from reference TRBV2 and TRBJ2-5, is EPEVTQTPSHQVTQMGQEVILRCVPISNHLYFYWYRQILGQKVEFLVSFYNNEISEKSEIFDDQFSVERPDGSNFTLKIRSTKLEDSAMYFCASSEAGFLNSGRVETQYFGPGTRLLVL.

The CDR3 DNA follows: TGTGCCAGCAGTTCCGCCTGGCAGGCGAACACCGGGGAGCTGTTTTTT. It yields the protein CASSSAWQANTGELFF. The chain links TRBV6-5 to TRBJ2-2; D not certain. The germline gives CDR1 MNHEY, CDR2 SVGAGI. Trimming left V 4 bases short and J 0 bases short, with 12 bases between. The CDR3 is made up of 16 amino acids.

The rearrangement uses TRBV7-2 and TRBJ2-7; 8 nucleotides align to TRBD2. The CDR3 spans 13 residues. Unmatched junction bases numbered 3, after V lost 5 bases and J lost 3 bases. Germline V gives CDR1 SGHTA, CDR2 FQGNSA. CDR3 DNA: TGTGCCAGCAGCGCCAGCGGGGGCTACGAGCAGTACTTC. Protein: CASSASGGYEQYF.

The J gene is TRBJ2-1, the V gene TRBV27; D is unresolved. The germline gives CDR1 MNHEY, CDR2 SMNVEV (reference sequence). There are 16 residues in the CDR3. V was cut by 0 bases and J by 3 bases, with 12 bases left in between. CDR3 in amino acids: CASSLSGELGYNEQFF. DNA of the CDR3: TGTGCCAGCAGTTTATCTGGGGAATTGGGCTACAATGAGCAGTTCTTC.

The chain employs TRBV2 and TRBJ2-7; weak D call: TRBD2 (6 bases). Trimming left V 2 bases short and J 5 bases short, with 16 bases between. CDR1 is SNHLY, CDR2 FYNNEI, per germline. The CDR3 has 15 amino acids. CDR3 DNA: TGTGCCAGCAGTGAAAGTGGTGGAGGGAGCGACGAGCAGTACTTC. Its protein is CASSESGGGSDEQYF.

Comments on this clone: This sample includes further DNA sequences coding for the same CDR3. V is TRBV6-1 and J is TRBJ1-5; D is ambiguous. V shed 3 bases and J shed 7 bases, with 4 bases lying between them. CDR1 is MNHNS, CDR2 SASEGT, per germline. This CDR3 has 11 amino acids. CDR3: CASSDNQPQHF. The CDR3 DNA reads TGTGCCAGCAGTGACAACCAGCCCCAGCATTTT.

The gene calls are TRBV7-2 and TRBJ2-1, with D possibly TRBD2 on 5 matching bases. Germline CDR1 SGHTA, CDR2 FQGNSA. Trimming cost V 1 base and J 9 bases, with 25 bases left between them. This CDR3 comprises 18 residues. CDR3 bases: TGTGCCAGCAGCTTAGAGGGTCCGCCGTGGTGGGAGAGGGCTGAGCAGTTCTTC. Amino acids: CASSLEGPPWWERAEQFF.

The genes are TRBV7-9 and TRBJ2-7, with D perhaps assigned TRBD1 or TRBD2 (8 bases each). The CDR3 loop spans 14 amino acids. The germline V gene encodes CDR1 SEHNR and CDR2 FQNEAQ (reference sequence). V was pared by 6 bases and J by 7 bases, with 19 bases between. CDR3 in DNA: TGTGCCAGCAGACGGGGGGGACAGGCTCGGGAGCAGTACTTC. It is translated as CASRRGGQAREQYF.

V is TRBV6-5 and J is TRBJ2-5, with 7 bases fitting TRBD1. Gene TRBJ2-7 matches the end of the DNA better, so the J call may be wrong. Germline CDR1 MNHEY, CDR2 SVGAGI. The CDR3 is made up of 14 amino acids. CDR3 sequence (DNA): TGTGCCAGCAGTACCAGGGGGACCTTCTTCGAGCAGTACTTC. It codes for CASSTRGTFFEQYF.

The chain employs TRBV7-9 and TRBJ1-1; perhaps TRBD1 as D (5 bases). CDR1 SEHNR and CDR2 FQNEAQ come from the germline V gene (reference sequence). CDR3 length equals 14 residues. The germline V and J ends were trimmed by 5 bases and 0 bases, with 10 bases remaining between them. CDR3 amino acids: CASSQGRMNTEAFF. The CDR3 DNA reads as TGTGCCAGCAGCCAGGGTAGAATGAACACTGAAGCTTTCTTT. The full variable domain, completed using reference TRBV7-9 and TRBJ1-1, is DTGVSQNPRHKITKRGQNVTFRCDPISEHNRLYWYRQTLGQGPEFLTYFQNEAQLEKSRLLSDRFSAERPKGSFSTLEIQRTEQGDSAMYLCASSQGRMNTEAFFGQGTRLTVV.

The chain uses TRBV18 and TRBJ1-1; possible D gene TRBD1, 5 bases. Germline V CDR1 and CDR2: KGHSH, LQKENI. CDR3 size: 17 residues. The germline V and J ends were trimmed by 3 bases and 8 bases, with 25 bases remaining between them. The CDR3 spells CASSPPLIGTPKKEAFF. Written as DNA, the CDR3 is TGTGCCAGCTCACCCCCTCTAATCGGGACTCCAAAAAAGGAAGCTTTCTTT.

The chain is built from TRBV27 and TRBJ2-5; 8 nucleotides align to TRBD1. Trimming removed 5 bases from V and 5 bases from J; junction bases left unmatched: 10. Germline values: CDR1 MNHEY, CDR2 SMNVEV (reference sequence). This CDR3 is 15 amino acids long. This CDR3 reads CASSPSGGVLETQYF. CDR3 bases: TGTGCCAGCAGTCCCTCAGGGGGCGTCCTGGAGACCCAGTACTTC.

This clone appeared a single time. The V gene is TRBV9, the J gene TRBJ1-1, with D maybe TRBD1 (5 bases). In germline, CDR1 is SGDLS, CDR2 YYNGEE. This CDR3 has 15 amino acids. The V end was cut by 3 bases, the J end by 3 bases, with 15 bases between. CDR3 sequence reads: CASSAGGGMHTEAFF. Written as DNA, the CDR3 is TGTGCCAGCAGCGCGGGCGGGGGGATGCACACTGAAGCTTTCTTT.

V and J are TRBV27 and TRBJ2-5; tentatively, D is TRBD1 (5 bases). CDR3 size: 17 residues. Germline-derived CDR1 and CDR2 are MNHEY and SMNVEV (reference sequence). Trimming shortened V by 2 bases and J by 2 bases, and 18 bases separated the two germline ends. The DNA of the CDR3 is TGTGCCAGCAGTTTAAGGGGCGGCGCGGTTCTTCAAGAGACCCAGTACTTC. This translates into CASSLRGGAVLQETQYF.

The chain is built from TRBV15 and TRBJ2-7, with 7 bases aligning to TRBD1. From germline, CDR1 is LNHNV and CDR2 YYDKDF (reference sequence). This CDR3 has 15 residues. Losses at the gene ends were 2 bases for V and 7 bases for J; bases not matched to a gene: 11. DNA of the CDR3: TGTGCCACCAGCAGATACAGGGGCTCCTTGGCTGAGCAGTACTTC. Translating it yields CATSRYRGSLAEQYF.

This chain uses TRBV11-2 with TRBJ2-5; D not resolved. Germline lookup yields CDR1 SGHAT and CDR2 FQNNGV. The CDR3 runs to 15 residues. V shed 2 bases and J shed 3 bases, with 13 bases lying between them. In nucleotides, the CDR3 is TGTGCCAGCAGCTTAATGAGACTGGATGAAGAGACCCAGTACTTC. Protein product: CASSLMRLDEETQYF.

The gene calls are TRBV7-9 and TRBJ2-7; TRBD1 is a possible D gene (5 bases). V was clipped by 6 bases and J by 4 bases, with 10 bases between them. Germline values: CDR1 SEHNR, CDR2 FQNEAQ (reference sequence). CDR3 length equals 12 residues. The CDR3 loop is CASSTTGYEQYF. The CDR3 DNA sequence: TGTGCCAGCAGTACCACAGGTTACGAGCAGTACTTC.

DNA of the CDR3: TGCAGCGTAGGGACTAGCGGGAGTTATAATGAGCAGTTCTTC. Protein product: CSVGTSGSYNEQFF. The chain uses TRBV29-1 and TRBJ2-1; 14 bases agree with TRBD2. The V gene end was trimmed by 6 bases and the J gene end by 7 bases; junction bases not matched to a gene: 5. Germline assignment: CDR1 SQVTM and CDR2 ANQGSEA. CDR3 length: 14 residues.

The chain is built from TRBV6-1 and TRBJ2-7, with D unresolved. V shed 3 bases and J shed 3 bases, with 12 bases lying between them. The germline V gene encodes CDR1 MNHNS and CDR2 SASEGT. This CDR3 comprises 14 residues. The CDR3: CASSEWTASYEQYF. The DNA for the CDR3 is TGTGCCAGCAGTGAGTGGACCGCCAGCTACGAGCAGTACTTC.

This clone was seen a single time. The V call is TRBV2, the J call TRBJ2-7; TRBD1 is a possible D gene (7 bases). The V end lost 8 bases, the J end lost 7 bases, and 21 bases lay between the germline ends. The V gene's germline CDR1 is SNHLY and CDR2 FYNNEI. This CDR3 has 14 residues. The CDR3 DNA reads TGTGCCAGCGAGGGGGCTGGGGCGGGGAGTGAGCAGTACTTC. It is translated as CASEGAGAGSEQYF.

The CDR3 coding sequence is TGTGCCAGTAGTGCCGTCATAGGACTAGCGGGAGGCCAAGAGACCCAGTACTTC. It is translated as CASSAVIGLAGGQETQYF. The rearrangement links TRBV19 to TRBJ2-5; TRBD2 matches at 14 bases. CDR3 length: 18 amino acids. V lost 5 bases to trimming and J lost 1 base; unmatched junction nucleotides: 9. In germline, CDR1 is LNHDA, CDR2 SQIVND (reference sequence).

In regard to this clone: The sample has other DNA sequences that encode this CDR3 too. The genes are TRBV19 and TRBJ1-1; D is unresolved. The ends were cut back, 1 base at V and 2 bases at J, with 5 bases in the middle. This CDR3 spans 13 amino acids. Germline CDR1 LNHDA, CDR2 SQIVND (reference sequence). CDR3 region: CASSIGGNTEAFF. The CDR3 coding sequence is TGTGCCAGTAGTATAGGCGGTAACACTGAAGCTTTCTTT.

The chain combines TRBV5-6 with TRBJ2-1; D possibly corresponds to TRBD2 (6 bases). CDR1 is SGHDT and CDR2 is YYEEEE in the germline V gene. The CDR3 totals 12 residues. Trimming removed 0 bases at V and 10 bases at J, with 8 bases between. The CDR3 spells CASSLGAGEQFF. CDR3 nucleotide sequence: TGTGCCAGCAGCTTGGGGGCGGGGGAGCAGTTCTTC.